This passage covers 22 T cell receptor beta chains from one sample sequenced in a study of PD-L1 blockade in urothelial cancer. Time point given: peripheral blood 6 weeks after treatment start. Sequencing used immunoSEQ multiplex PCR; TCRdb keeps in-frame clones, though not all of them. The profile covers 20,000 to 25,000 clones, with less than 85% appearing a single time and 1.5% to 2% taken by the ten largest. This specimen was PBMCs, taken around atezolizumab (anti-PD-L1) treatment. These receptors originate from a man in his 70s with urothelial cancer.

This clone was counted a few times. This sequence joins TRBV7-9 and TRBJ2-1; 9 bases fit TRBD1. V dropped 5 bases and J dropped 6; count of bases not matched to a gene: 11. The germline gives CDR1 SEHNR, CDR2 FQNEAQ (reference sequence). This CDR3 is 16 amino acids long. CDR3 residues: CASSQQQGAFGNEQFF. In DNA, the CDR3 is TGTGCCAGCAGCCAACAACAGGGGGCATTCGGCAATGAGCAGTTCTTC.

The gene calls are TRBV7-8 and TRBJ1-2, with 7 bases matching TRBD1. The germline V gene has CDR1 SGHVS and CDR2 FQNEAQ. The junction had 10 bases not matched to a gene; V was cut back by 5 bases and J by 4 bases. This CDR3 is built from 15 residues. The CDR3 here is CASSPGTDSLYGYTF. The CDR3 DNA sequence: TGTGCCAGCAGCCCCGGGACAGATTCTCTCTATGGCTACACCTTC.

The genes are TRBV4-2 and TRBJ1-2; D perhaps matches TRBD1 (6 bases). V lost 0 bases, J lost 3 bases, and 14 bases lay in between. The CDR3 runs 16 residues. The germline V gene has CDR1 LGHNA and CDR2 YNFKEQ. This CDR3 is CASSQDRQGRDYGYTF. The CDR3 DNA sequence: TGTGCCAGCAGCCAAGATAGGCAGGGGCGCGACTATGGCTACACCTTC.

The chain combines TRBV18 with TRBJ2-7; 9 nucleotides align to TRBD1. With 2 bases clipped from V and 1 base from J, the junction kept 3 bases outside the gene matches. This CDR3 is built from 15 residues. Germline-derived CDR1 and CDR2 are KGHSH and LQKENI. CDR3 sequence: CASSPRGQGSYEQYF. The CDR3 DNA follows: TGTGCCAGCTCACCAAGGGGACAGGGATCCTACGAGCAGTACTTC.

This chain links TRBV9 with TRBJ2-2, with 8 bases aligning to TRBD2. Trimming cost V 0 bases and J 6 bases; bases outside gene matches: 7. Germline loops: CDR1 SGDLS, CDR2 YYNGEE. The CDR3 has 16 amino acids. CDR3 bases: TGTGCCAGCAGCGTAGAACCGGGAGGGCCCTCCGGGGAGCTGTTTTTT. Its protein is CASSVEPGGPSGELFF.

The sample holds one count of this clone. This chain connects TRBV4-3 to TRBJ2-1; 9 positions agree with TRBD1. V gave up 0 bases and J gave up 10 bases; unmatched junction bases: 1. The CDR3 extends over 13 amino acids. Germline values: CDR1 LGHNA, CDR2 YSLEER. The CDR3 nucleotides read TGCGCCAGCAGCCAAGAGGGACAGGGCGAGCAGTTCTTC. Its protein product is CASSQEGQGEQFF.

The CDR3 is CASSRANTGELFF. The CDR3 nucleotides read TGTGCCAGTTCCAGGGCGAACACCGGGGAGCTGTTTTTT. The chain recombines TRBV11-3 with TRBJ2-2; possible D gene TRBD1, 5 bases. This CDR3 has 13 amino acids. CDR1 is SGHNT, CDR2 YENEEA, per germline. The ends were cut back, 9 bases at V and 0 bases at J, with 8 bases in the middle.

This clone was observed a single time. The rearrangement uses TRBV7-6 and TRBJ2-3, with 7 bases matching TRBD1. The CDR3 has 14 residues. The J segment lost 1 base and the V segment lost 3 bases, leaving 1 base of the junction unmatched. Germline V gene data show CDR1 as SGHVS and CDR2 as FNYEAQ. The CDR3 DNA reads as TGTGCCAGCAGCTTTGGACAGGGCACAGATACGCAGTATTTT. Translation gives CASSFGQGTDTQYF.

CDR3 nucleotide sequence: TGCAGCGTCCAGACAGGGTGGGAAAAACTGTTTTTT. Protein product: CSVQTGWEKLFF. The chain uses TRBV29-1 and TRBJ1-4; 7 positions match TRBD1. Trimming removed 6 bases from V and 8 bases from J; junction bases left unmatched: 6. The CDR3 contains 12 residues. Germline CDR1 SQVTM, CDR2 ANQGSEA.

The chain employs TRBV20-1 and TRBJ1-4, with D unclear. This CDR3 is 11 amino acids long. Germline lookup yields CDR1 DFQATT and CDR2 SNEGSKA (reference sequence). V was cut by 3 bases and J by 11 bases, with 10 bases left in between. CDR3 residues: CSASFGEKLFF. The DNA for the CDR3 is TGCAGTGCTAGTTTCGGGGAGAAACTGTTTTTT.

The chain uses TRBV7-9 and TRBJ2-5; no clear D. Per germline, CDR1 SEHNR and CDR2 FQNEAQ (reference sequence). V lost 9 bases and J 0 bases, leaving 11 bases between the germline ends. The CDR3 runs 13 residues. The chain's CDR3 is CARTGGNQETQYF. The DNA of the CDR3 is TGTGCCAGGACCGGCGGCAACCAAGAGACCCAGTACTTC. Complete variable domain (other parts from reference TRBV7-9 and TRBJ2-5): DTGVSQNPRHKITKRGQNVTFRCDPISEHNRLYWYRQTLGQGPEFLTYFQNEAQLEKSRLLSDRFSAERPKGSFSTLEIQRTEQGDSAMYLCARTGGNQETQYFGPGTRLLVL.

V gene TRBV28 combines with J gene TRBJ2-1; 13 positions agree with TRBD2. With V trimmed by 9 bases and J by 5 bases, 10 bases remained unmatched. Germline-derived CDR1 and CDR2 are MDHEN and SYDVKM. CDR3 size: 16 residues. The CDR3, as DNA: TGTGCCAGTGATCCGGGACTAGCGGGAATCGACAATGAGCAGTTCTTC. This gives the protein CASDPGLAGIDNEQFF.

The table lists this clone with a few counts. The chain combines TRBV7-9 with TRBJ1-1; tentative D call: TRBD1 (6 bases). V was clipped by 4 bases and J by 2 bases, with 14 bases between them. The CDR3 is 15 residues long. CDR1 and CDR2 from the germline V gene are SEHNR and FQNEAQ (reference sequence). This CDR3 reads CASSSPLDSNTEAFF. DNA of the CDR3: TGTGCCAGCAGCTCCCCCCTGGACAGCAACACTGAAGCTTTCTTT.

The chain's CDR3 is CASSVQGAASGTNTGELFF. CDR3 nucleotides: TGCGCCAGCAGCGTACAGGGGGCGGCTAGCGGCACGAACACCGGGGAGCTGTTTTTT. This chain joins TRBV5-1 and TRBJ2-2; 9 bases are a match to TRBD1. With 4 bases clipped from V and 0 bases from J, the junction kept 13 bases outside the gene matches. The CDR3 spans 19 residues. Germline V CDR1 and CDR2: SGHRS, YFSETQ.

This clone has only a few counts. This chain connects TRBV19 to TRBJ2-7; 7 nucleotides align to TRBD1. The CDR3 extends over 13 amino acids. From germline, CDR1 is LNHDA and CDR2 SQIVND (reference sequence). V lost 4 bases, J lost 7 bases, and 7 bases stayed unmatched. CDR3 loop: CASSRDSLLEQYF. CDR3 sequence (DNA): TGTGCCAGTAGTAGGGACAGTCTTTTGGAGCAGTACTTC.

The rearrangement links TRBV6-1 to TRBJ2-5, with D maybe TRBD1 (6 bases). V dropped 4 bases and J dropped 3 bases, with 15 bases sitting between them. Looked up from germline, CDR1 is MNHNS and CDR2 is SASEGT. This CDR3 contains 15 residues. The CDR3: CASSVFRGSEETQYF. DNA for the CDR3: TGTGCCAGCAGTGTTTTTAGGGGGAGTGAAGAGACCCAGTACTTC.

The gene calls are TRBV19 and TRBJ2-3; D unclear. V was shortened by 2 bases and J by 4 bases, with 7 bases between the two germline ends. Germline CDR1 LNHDA, CDR2 SQIVND (reference sequence). The CDR3 loop spans 13 amino acids. DNA for the CDR3: TGTGCCAGTAGTATAAGGAGAGCAGATACGCAGTATTTT. Translated: CASSIRRADTQYF.

This clone was found once. This sequence joins TRBV29-1 and TRBJ1-2; no clear D. This CDR3 has 13 residues. The V end was cut by 0 bases, the J end by 8 bases, with 13 bases between. Germline CDR1 and CDR2: SQVTM and ANQGSEA. The CDR3 reads CSVEEGAGVGYTF. The CDR3 nucleotides read TGCAGCGTTGAAGAGGGTGCGGGCGTCGGCTACACCTTC.

This chain joins TRBV19 and TRBJ1-5; D possibly corresponds to TRBD1 (5 bases). Germline values: CDR1 LNHDA, CDR2 SQIVND (reference sequence). The CDR3 has 14 residues. The V end lost 8 bases, the J end lost 7 bases, and 18 bases lay between the germline ends. The CDR3 sequence is CASFSRDPGQPQHF. Here the CDR3 DNA reads TGTGCCAGTTTTTCCAGGGATCCGGGCCAGCCCCAGCATTTT.

The CDR3 region is CASSLPGLVSDEQFF. The CDR3 DNA follows: TGTGCCAGCAGTTTACCGGGACTAGTGTCCGATGAGCAGTTCTTC. This chain connects TRBV6-9 to TRBJ2-1, with 8 bases fitting TRBD2. The J segment lost 8 bases and the V segment lost 4 bases, leaving 10 bases of the junction unmatched. The CDR3 covers 15 residues. Germline V gene lookup returns CDR1 MNHGY and CDR2 SVAAGI.

The chain joins TRBV9 to TRBJ1-1, with D tentatively TRBD1 (5 bases). Germline V gene lookup returns CDR1 SGDLS and CDR2 YYNGEE. Trimming removed 1 base at V and 4 bases at J, with 17 bases between. The CDR3 has 16 residues. The CDR3 loop is CASSVNTGEVGTEAFF. The CDR3 region has the DNA TGTGCCAGCAGCGTAAATACGGGGGAGGTGGGCACTGAAGCTTTCTTT.

V is TRBV28 and J is TRBJ1-1; TRBD1 aligns across 9 bases. This CDR3 contains 16 residues. V gave up 1 base and J gave up 5 bases; unmatched junction bases: 8. In germline, CDR1 is MDHEN, CDR2 SYDVKM. The CDR3 nucleotides are TGTGCCAGCAGTTTATTGGTGGGACAGGGATTTACTGAAGCTTTCTTT. Translated, it gives CASSLLVGQGFTEAFF.